This TCR beta chain was profiled in a study of blood T cell repertoires in COVID-19. The assay was immunoSEQ multiplex PCR, and TCRdb's table has in-frame clones only and misses some. Seen here are about 78,000 clones, 70% to 90% observed once, and the top ten hold about 5.3%. The CDR3 has 17 amino acids. The V end lost 3 bases, the J end lost 4 bases, and 18 bases lay between the germline ends. Germline V lookup: CDR1 LGHNA, CDR2 YNFKEQ. This receptor was obtained from an elderly woman with active or convalescent COVID-19. The gene calls are TRBV4-2 and TRBJ1-4, with D possibly being TRBD1 (5 bases). Sequencing input: peripheral blood. The CDR3 loop is CASSHAGGGGINEKLFF. CDR3 nucleotide sequence: TGTGCCAGCAGCCACGCCGGCGGGGGGGGGATTAATGAAAAACTGTTTTTT.